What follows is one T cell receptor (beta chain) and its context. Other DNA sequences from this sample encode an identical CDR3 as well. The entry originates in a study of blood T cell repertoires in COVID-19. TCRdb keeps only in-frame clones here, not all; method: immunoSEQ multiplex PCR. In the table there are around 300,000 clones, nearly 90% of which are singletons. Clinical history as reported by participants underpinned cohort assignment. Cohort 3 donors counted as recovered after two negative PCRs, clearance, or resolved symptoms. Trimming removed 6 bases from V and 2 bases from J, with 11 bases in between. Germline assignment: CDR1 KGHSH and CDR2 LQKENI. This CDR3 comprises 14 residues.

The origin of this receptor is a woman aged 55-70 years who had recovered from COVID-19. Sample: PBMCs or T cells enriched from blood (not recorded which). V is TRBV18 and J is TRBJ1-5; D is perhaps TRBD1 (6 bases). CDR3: CASSPRQGNQPQHF. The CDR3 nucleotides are TGTGCCAGCTCGCCCAGACAGGGCAATCAGCCCCAGCATTTT.